What follows are 11 T cell receptor beta chains derived from one specimen sequenced in a study of T cell repertoires in cytomegalovirus infection. TCRdb ran MiXCR on the reads and lists one entry per CDR3 protein. The sample has around 81,000 distinct CDR3 sequences; roughly 40% are singletons. No antigens are known for them. This specimen consisted of CD8+ T cells from cultured PBMCs, obtained from culture after CMV antigen stimulation. The receptors derive from a human donor in good health (CMV status not recorded). Some clones in this sample may be carry-over from other donors' samples.

About this clonotype itself: At one end, the junction sequence differs from germline, possibly due to a read error. The chain couples TRBV5-5 to TRBJ1-1; no clear D gene. CDR3 size: 13 residues. In germline, CDR1 is SGHKS, CDR2 YYEKEE (reference sequence). For the CDR3, the DNA is TGTGCCAGCAGCTACGACATGGGCACTGAAGTTTTCTTT. Translating gives CASSYDMGTEVFF.

A few counts support this clonotype. This chain links TRBV6-2 or TRBV6-3 with TRBJ2-5, with 7 positions matching TRBD1. The CDR3 consists of 12 residues. V was clipped by 6 bases and J by 12 bases; unmatched bases: 10. Germline V CDR1 and CDR2: MNHEY, SVGEGT. Here the CDR3 DNA reads TGTGCCAGCAGCTTGGGGACAGAAGATAAGTACTTC. The encoded protein is CASSLGTEDKYF.

This chain uses TRBV6-5 with TRBJ1-5; 9 bases fit TRBD1. Germline-derived CDR1 and CDR2 are MNHEY and SVGAGI. The CDR3 is 18 residues long. With V trimmed by 2 bases and J by 4 bases, 12 bases remained unmatched. The CDR3 coding sequence is TGTGCCAGCAGTTACGGGACCCCGGGACAGGGAAAGAATCAGCCCCAGCATTTT. Its translation: CASSYGTPGQGKNQPQHF.

This sequence joins TRBV2 and TRBJ2-2; D possibly corresponds to TRBD1 (6 bases). CDR3 length: 14 residues. Germline V gene data show CDR1 as SNHLY and CDR2 as FYNNEI. V dropped 5 bases and J dropped 8 bases, with 15 bases sitting between them. DNA for the CDR3: TGTGCCAGCAGTCCGGGACACCTAGTTGGGGAGCTGTTTTTT. It encodes CASSPGHLVGELFF.

This clonotype was detected ten times or more. The chain links TRBV25-1 to TRBJ2-3, with no clear D. The germline V gene has CDR1 MGHDK and CDR2 SYGVNS. Trimming took 7 bases from V and 6 from J, leaving 8 bases between them. The CDR3 has 11 residues. CDR3: CASTFGDTQYF. CDR3 nucleotides: TGTGCCAGCACCTTCGGCGATACGCAGTATTTT.

The chain combines TRBV7-2 with TRBJ2-1, with 10 positions matching TRBD2. The germline CDR1 and CDR2 sequences are SGHTA and FQGNSA. There are 16 residues in the CDR3. V dropped 1 base and J dropped 7; count of bases not matched to a gene: 7. The CDR3, as DNA: TGTGCCAGCAGCTTAGTTTTCCTAGCGGGGGCGAATGAGCAGTTCTTC. Its protein is CASSLVFLAGANEQFF. The full variable domain, completed using reference TRBV7-2 and TRBJ2-1, is GAGVSQSPSNKVTEKGKDVELRCDPISGHTALYWYRQSLGQGLEFLIYFQGNSAPDKSGLPSDRFSAERTGGSVSTLTIQRTQQEDSAVYLCASSLVFLAGANEQFFGPGTRLTVL.

J is TRBJ2-7 and V is TRBV7-6; the D gene is possibly TRBD2 (6 bases). The germline V gene has CDR1 SGHVS and CDR2 FNYEAQ. Trimming removed 5 bases from V and 0 bases from J, with 14 bases in between. This CDR3 spans 15 amino acids. Here the CDR3 DNA reads TGTGCCAGCAGCCCTACCCGCGGGACCTCCTACGAGCAGTACTTC. It codes for CASSPTRGTSYEQYF.

J is TRBJ1-1 and V is TRBV7-9; TRBD1 might be the D (6 bases). This CDR3 is built from 21 residues. V was trimmed by 3 bases and J by 0 bases, leaving 29 bases between them. Germline CDR1 and CDR2: SEHNR and FQNEAQ (reference sequence). CDR3 DNA sequence: TGTGCCAGCAGCTTTTTCTATGATGTGTGGGGGCTCGATAAGATGAACACTGAAGCTTTCTTT. This gives the protein CASSFFYDVWGLDKMNTEAFF.

The sample holds one count of this clonotype. The genes are TRBV10-3 and TRBJ2-7, with TRBD2 as a possible D gene (7 bases). Looked up from germline, CDR1 is ENHRY and CDR2 is SYGVKD. V lost 0 bases and J 2 bases, leaving 20 bases between the germline ends. The CDR3 covers 18 residues. CDR3 in DNA: TGTGCCATCAGTGAGTCGGATGGGGGAGGGGGGCTCGCCTACGAGCAGTACTTC. This sequence encodes CAISESDGGGGLAYEQYF.

This clonotype was picked up a small number of times. J is TRBJ1-6 and V is TRBV19; D is undetermined. V was pared by 6 bases and J by 0 bases, with 9 bases between. Germline V gives CDR1 LNHDA, CDR2 SQIVND (reference sequence). This CDR3 spans 15 amino acids. For the CDR3, the DNA is TGTGCCAGTAGATGGGCCAGCTCCTATAATTCACCCCTCCACTTT. Translating gives CASRWASSYNSPLHF.

This clonotype came up a few times. The J gene is TRBJ1-1, the V gene TRBV5-1, with D possibly being TRBD1 (6 bases). The CDR3 covers 15 residues. V was cut by 0 bases and J by 0 bases, with 9 bases left in between. Per the germline V gene, CDR1 is SGHRS and CDR2 is YFSETQ. This CDR3 reads CASSLGTGLNTEAFF. DNA of the CDR3: TGCGCCAGCAGCTTGGGAACAGGGTTGAACACTGAAGCTTTCTTT.